These T cell receptor beta chains were read from a single sample in a study of beta chain features in type 1 diabetes. Method: immunoSEQ multiplex PCR; TCRdb's copy keeps in-frame clones and lacks some. The sample lists 350,000 to 450,000 clones; around 15% were seen once. The sample comprised naive CD4+ T cells from blood. All receptors derive from a woman aged 18-29 years in good health. CDR3s include the opening cysteine and the closing phenylalanine or tryptophan. Fields, in order: D gene, J gene, clone size, V gene, CDR3 DNA, CDR3 protein. A D gene is named only where the DNA matches it firmly. Size tells how often a clone was seen (once, few, many) or the class of an expanded clone, and some rows leave it out.

NA,TRBJ2-1,NA,TRBV29-1,TGCAGCGTTGAAATAACTATCAGGGCGAGGGGGTCCTACAATGAGCAGTTCTTC,CSVEITIRARGSYNEQFF
NA,TRBJ2-1,few,TRBV29-1,TGCAGCGTTGCGCCCGGGAGCGCCTACAATGAGCAGTTCTTC,CSVAPGSAYNEQFF
TRBD1,TRBJ1-1,NA,TRBV29-1,TGCAGCGCCAGACAGGGGGACACTGAAGCTTTCTTT,CSARQGDTEAFF
TRBD1,TRBJ2-3,NA,TRBV18,TGTGCCAGCTCACCCGGACAGGGTCAAGATACGCAGTATTTT,CASSPGQGQDTQYF
NA,TRBJ2-5,NA,TRBV18,TGTGCCAGCTCACCACCGACATTGGAGACCCAGTACTTC,CASSPPTLETQYF
NA,TRBJ1-1,NA,TRBV30,TGTGCCTGGAGCAGAAATGTGAACACTGAAGCTTTCTTT,CAWSRNVNTEAFF
TRBD2,TRBJ2-5,NA,TRBV6-1,TGTGCCAGCAAGGCTAGCGGACAAGAGACCCAGTACTTC,CASKASGQETQYF
NA,TRBJ2-1,few,TRBV5-1,TGCGCCAGCAGCTTGGTGGGGAGCACCTACAATGAGCAGTTCTTC,CASSLVGSTYNEQFF
TRBD1,TRBJ2-7,NA,TRBV2,TGTGCCAGCAGGGGGGACAGGGCGACCTACGAGCAGTACTTC,CASRGDRATYEQYF
TRBD2,TRBJ2-1,few,TRBV19,TGTGCCAGTAGTCCCAGGGGAGGAGCGGGAGTGCGGAATGAGCAGTTCTTC,CASSPRGGAGVRNEQFF
TRBD2,TRBJ2-5,NA,TRBV27,TGTGCCTGCGGGGGCCAAGAGACCCAGTACTTC,CACGGQETQYF
NA,TRBJ2-6,NA,TRBV28,TGTGCCAGCAGTTTTAGGGGGTTGGGGAACTCTGGGGCCAACGTCCTGACTTTC,CASSFRGLGNSGANVLTF
NA,TRBJ2-3,few,TRBV6-6,TGTGCCAGCAGTTACGGAGGGGGCCTGAGCACAGATACGCAGTATTTT,CASSYGGGLSTDTQYF
TRBD2,TRBJ2-1,few,TRBV18,TGTGCCAGCTCAAATCAGGCGGGAGGGCCAGCTTTTGAGCAGTTCTTC,CASSNQAGGPAFEQFF
TRBD2,TRBJ2-2,few,TRBV7-3,TGTGCCAGCAGCTTAGGGACTAGCGGGAGTCGGGAGCTGTTTTTT,CASSLGTSGSRELFF
NA,TRBJ2-1,NA,TRBV19,TGTGCCAGTAGTATGGACAGAGACTCCTACAATGAGCAGTTCTTC,CASSMDRDSYNEQFF
NA,TRBJ1-4,NA,TRBV29-1,TGCAGCGTTGACCCGGGGGCTAATGAAAAACTGTTTTTT,CSVDPGANEKLFF
TRBD2,TRBJ2-1,NA,TRBV6-6,TGTGCCAGCACCCTAGCGGGAGGGCCAGTCGCCTTCTTC,CASTLAGGPVAFF
TRBD1,TRBJ2-7,NA,TRBV19,TGTGCCAGTAGTGCCCGCGACAGGGTTCTCGGCGAGCAGTACTTC,CASSARDRVLGEQYF
TRBD2,TRBJ2-1,few,TRBV2,TGTGCCAGCAGTTCCCTAGCGGGATTCTCCTACAATGAGCAGTTCTTC,CASSSLAGFSYNEQFF
TRBD1,TRBJ2-7,NA,TRBV12-5,TGTGCTAGTGGCCAGGGGGACGAGCAGTACTTC,CASGQGDEQYF
NA,TRBJ1-1,NA,TRBV30,TGTGCCTGGAGTGTGGGAGGGAACACTGAAGCTTTCTTT,CAWSVGGNTEAFF
NA,TRBJ1-4,NA,TRBV23-1,TGCGCCAGCAGTCAATCTACCTCCAGTGAAAAACTGTTTTTT,CASSQSTSSEKLFF
TRBD1,TRBJ2-1,few,TRBV15,TGTGCCACCAGCAGAATGGGCTACAGGGGGCGCGTATCCAATGAGCAGTTCTTC,CATSRMGYRGRVSNEQFF
NA,TRBJ2-5,NA,TRBV7-9,TGTGCCAGCTCCTCGGGACAAAGAGAAAAAGAGACCCAGTACTTC,CASSSGQREKETQYF
TRBD2,TRBJ2-7,NA,TRBV10-3,TGTGCCATCAGGTCCGGGAGGGAGGGGGCCTACGAGCAGTACTTC,CAIRSGREGAYEQYF
NA,TRBJ2-7,few,TRBV29-1,TGCAGCGTTGGAACTTACTACGAGCAGTACTTC,CSVGTYYEQYF
NA,TRBJ1-1,NA,TRBV10-3,TGTGCCATCAGTGGCTCCCTAACTCTATTGAACACTGAAGCTTTCTTT,CAISGSLTLLNTEAFF
NA,TRBJ2-2,NA,TRBV11-1,TGTGCCAGCAGCTTAGAGAGGGTTGCCGGGGAGCTGTTTTTT,CASSLERVAGELFF
TRBD1,TRBJ1-5,NA,TRBV7-8,TGTGCCAGCAGCTTAGGTGACAGGGGATTGGAACAGCCCCAGCATTTT,CASSLGDRGLEQPQHF
TRBD1,TRBJ1-1,few,TRBV29-1,TGCAGCGTCAGACAGGGGGCGCGGGGGAACACTGAAGCTTTCTTT,CSVRQGARGNTEAFF
NA,TRBJ2-3,few,TRBV5-6,TGTGCCAGCAATAAAGGGGGCACAGATACGCAGTATTTT,CASNKGGTDTQYF
NA,TRBJ1-1,few,TRBV5-1,TGCGCCAGCAGCTTGACGGAAGCGACTGAAGCTTTCTTT,CASSLTEATEAFF
NA,TRBJ2-1,few,TRBV6-1,TGTGCCAGCATACTCACCGGGAGCCCCACCTATGAGCAGTTCTTC,CASILTGSPTYEQFF
TRBD1,TRBJ2-6,NA,TRBV5-1,TGCGCCAGCAGCTTGGTAGGACAGGTTTCTGGGGCCAACGTCCTGACTTTC,CASSLVGQVSGANVLTF
TRBD1,TRBJ1-5,few,TRBV19,TGTGCCAGTAGTGGACAGGTTAGCAATCAGCCCCAGCATTTT,CASSGQVSNQPQHF
NA,TRBJ2-5,NA,TRBV29-1,TGCAGCGGCCATCCGGGGAGCGAGACCCAGTACTTC,CSGHPGSETQYF
TRBD2,TRBJ2-7,NA,TRBV6-1,TGTGCCAGCAGTGGATGGCAAACTAGCGGGAGTCTCTACGAGCAGTACTTC,CASSGWQTSGSLYEQYF
TRBD1,TRBJ2-2,NA,TRBV7-9,TGTGCCAGCAGCCCCGGAAGGGGGCATACCGGGGAGCTGTTTTTT,CASSPGRGHTGELFF
NA,TRBJ2-6,NA,TRBV7-2,TGTGCCAGCAGCTTTTGGCGGGGAGGCTCTGGGGCCAACGTCCTGACTTTC,CASSFWRGGSGANVLTF
NA,TRBJ1-2,NA,TRBV30,TGTGCCTGGAAGTCGGTCCCCACCTCCTATGGCTACACCTTC,CAWKSVPTSYGYTF
NA,TRBJ1-2,NA,TRBV29-1,TGCAGCGTTGGTTGGGGGAGGGATGGCTACACCTTC,CSVGWGRDGYTF